The sequence of this T cell receptor beta chain was determined in a study of Ad26.COV2.S vaccination and SARS-CoV-2 variants. Overall study: Enrolled in COV1001, the donor was in the Ad26.COV2.S trial arm, which received the vaccine.

Treatment noted: around 19 received Ad26.COV2.S at low or high dose, single or two shots; 5 received placebo; per-sample allocation not given. Sampling was performed 63 days after the first vaccine or placebo injection. Boston provided a donor who was an adult aged 18-55 years. This vaccine is an Ad26 vector that expresses the Wuhan-strain SARS-CoV-2 spike. This table comes from immunoSEQ multiplex PCR, and its TCRdb copy is limited to in-frame clones, with some not included. Here the sample spans roughly 680,000 clones, approximately 88% being singletons. Germline V gives CDR1 MGHRA, CDR2 YSYEKL. The CDR3 sequence is 15 residues long. V dropped 2 bases and J dropped 1 base, with 8 bases sitting between them.

Source: peripheral blood, taken in a trial of Ad26.COV2.S vaccine versus placebo. The V call is TRBV4-1, the J call TRBJ2-2; D uncertain. The TCR originated in a person aged 18-65 years who received the Ad26.COV2.S COVID-19 vaccine or a placebo. This chain's CDR3 is CASSQFPGNTGELFF. For the CDR3, the DNA is TGCGCCAGCAGCCAATTCCCAGGGAACACCGGGGAGCTGTTTTTT.